The clone carrying this T cell receptor (beta chain) was counted a few times. Antigen: not known. The CDR3 sequence is 14 residues long. Germline CDR1 reads MGHDK; CDR2 reads SYGVNS. The V gene lost 7 bases and the J gene lost 4 bases, with 13 bases spanning the gap. This sample was included in a study of T cells after yellow fever vaccination. Study-wide results and caveats: CD4 and CD8 compartments shared a small share of clonotypes. Reappearance after the booster was observed for most primary-vaccination clones (96% CD4, just over 85% CD8). Highly abundant clonotypes carried over from the bulk population could end up in FACS-sorted repertoires as contaminants.

MiXCR, applied by TCRdb to the 5' RACE reads, yields one record per CDR3 protein. Here the sample spans just under 600,000 distinct CDR3 sequences, 13% being singletons. The chain joins TRBV25-1 to TRBJ2-2; tentatively, D is TRBD1 (6 bases). The clonotype comes from a man aged 25 to 45 who received the YFV17D yellow fever vaccine. The sequencing used PBMCs, collected on the day of the yellow fever booster vaccination. CDR3 sequence (DNA): TGTGCCAGCACAGGTTTCAGGGGCACCGGGGAGCTGTTTTTT. It translates to CASTGFRGTGELFF.